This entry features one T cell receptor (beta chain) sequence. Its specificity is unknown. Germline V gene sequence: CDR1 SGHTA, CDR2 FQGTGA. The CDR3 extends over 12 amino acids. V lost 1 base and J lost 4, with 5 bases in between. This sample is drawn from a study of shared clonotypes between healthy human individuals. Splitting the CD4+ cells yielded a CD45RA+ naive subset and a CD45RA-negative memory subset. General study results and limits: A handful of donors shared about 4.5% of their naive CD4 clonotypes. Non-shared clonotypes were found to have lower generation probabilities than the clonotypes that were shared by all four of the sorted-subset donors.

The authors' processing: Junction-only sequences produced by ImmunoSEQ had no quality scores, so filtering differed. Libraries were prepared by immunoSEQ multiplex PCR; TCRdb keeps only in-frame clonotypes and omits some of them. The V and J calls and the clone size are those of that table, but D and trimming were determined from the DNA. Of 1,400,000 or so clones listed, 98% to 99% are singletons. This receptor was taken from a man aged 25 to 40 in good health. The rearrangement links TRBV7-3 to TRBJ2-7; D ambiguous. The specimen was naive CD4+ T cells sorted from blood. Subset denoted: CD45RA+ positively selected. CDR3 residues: CASSLNGYEQYF. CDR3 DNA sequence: TGTGCCAGCAGCTTAAATGGGTACGAGCAGTACTTC.